A single sample gave rise to the 30 T cell receptor beta chains below, sequenced in a study of somatic mutations in cytotoxic T cells in rheumatoid arthritis. Libraries were prepared by immunoSEQ multiplex PCR; TCRdb keeps only in-frame clonotypes and omits some of them. The sample holds about 2,200 clones; over 60% are singletons and the top ten take about two fifths. The sample taken for sequencing was CD8+ T cells sorted from blood. The source of these receptors is a man in his sixties or seventies with rheumatoid arthritis.

Here the CDR3 reads CASSVGPKLMNTEAFF. The CDR3 DNA is TGTGCCAGCAGCGTAGGCCCCAAGCTAATGAACACTGAAGCTTTCTTT. The rearrangement joins TRBV9 to TRBJ1-1, with D unclear. The CDR3 consists of 16 residues. The ends were cut back, 0 bases at V and 0 bases at J, with 12 bases in the middle. The germline V gene has CDR1 SGDLS and CDR2 YYNGEE. The full variable domain, its missing parts supplied by reference TRBV9 and TRBJ1-1, is DSGVTQTPKHLITATGQRVTLRCSPRSGDLSVYWYQQSLDQGLQFLIQYYNGEERAKGNILERFSAQQFPDLHSELNLSSLELGDSALYFCASSVGPKLMNTEAFFGQGTRLTVV.

The sample holds one count of this clone. This chain uses TRBV11-2 with TRBJ2-7; D perhaps matches TRBD2 (6 bases). Trimming removed 5 bases at V and 3 bases at J, with 11 bases between. The CDR3 is made up of 13 amino acids. Germline V lookup: CDR1 SGHAT, CDR2 FQNNGV. The CDR3 loop is CASSAGLIYEQYF. In DNA form, the CDR3 reads TGTGCCAGCAGCGCGGGACTCATCTACGAGCAGTACTTC.

The rearrangement joins TRBV27 to TRBJ2-4; TRBD1 agrees at 7 bases. V lost 6 bases to trimming and J lost 8 bases; unmatched junction nucleotides: 7. The CDR3 covers 13 residues. CDR1 and CDR2 from the germline V gene are MNHEY and SMNVEV (reference sequence). CDR3 sequence (DNA): TGTGCCAGCAGAACAGGGGCGGTTGACATTCAGTACTTC. It encodes CASRTGAVDIQYF.

The chain couples TRBV19 to TRBJ2-3; 9 bases match TRBD2. The CDR3 contains 14 residues. V dropped 6 bases and J dropped 2; count of bases not matched to a gene: 3. The V gene's germline CDR1 is LNHDA and CDR2 SQIVND (reference sequence). The CDR3, as DNA: TGTGCCAGTAGGAGACTAGCGGACACAGATACGCAGTATTTT. It codes for CASRRLADTDTQYF.

This chain joins TRBV13 and TRBJ2-5, with D possibly being TRBD1 (5 bases). V dropped 4 bases and J dropped 7 bases, with 10 bases sitting between them. This CDR3 is built from 12 residues. Looked up from germline, CDR1 is PRHDT and CDR2 is FYEKMQ (reference sequence). Here the CDR3 reads CASSSQRGTQYF. The DNA of the CDR3 is TGTGCCAGCAGCTCCCAAAGGGGGACCCAGTACTTC.

Only a few counts were recorded for this clone. The chain joins TRBV6-1 to TRBJ1-1; D unclear. V was pared by 1 base and J by 4 bases, with 13 bases between. This CDR3 has 15 residues. Looked up from germline, CDR1 is MNHNS and CDR2 is SASEGT. CDR3 DNA sequence: TGTGCCAGCAGTGAAGATCCGGGGTTGGGCACTGAAGCTTTCTTT. Translation: CASSEDPGLGTEAFF.

The genes are TRBV5-6 and TRBJ1-4; no clear D gene. This CDR3 contains 14 residues. In germline, CDR1 is SGHDT, CDR2 YYEEEE. V lost 2 bases, J lost 9 bases, and 14 bases lay in between. The chain's CDR3 is CASSLFPRNQKLFF. The CDR3, as DNA: TGTGCCAGCAGCTTATTTCCGAGGAACCAAAAACTGTTTTTT.

The chain combines TRBV5-1 with TRBJ1-1; 7 nucleotides align to TRBD1. In germline, CDR1 is SGHRS, CDR2 YFSETQ. The CDR3 is made up of 14 amino acids. Trimming at V came to 3 bases and at J to 1 base, leaving 3 bases not matched to a gene. CDR3 sequence reads: CASSSGQPNTEAFF. The CDR3 nucleotides read TGCGCCAGCAGCTCGGGACAGCCGAACACTGAAGCTTTCTTT.

This rearrangement joins TRBV5-1 to TRBJ2-2; 7 nucleotides line up with TRBD2. Trimming cost V 3 bases and J 4 bases; bases outside gene matches: 9. CDR1 and CDR2 from the germline V gene are SGHRS and YFSETQ. CDR3 size: 16 residues. The chain's CDR3 is CASSSWLADGTGELFF. The CDR3 coding sequence is TGCGCCAGCAGCTCCTGGCTAGCGGACGGCACCGGGGAGCTGTTTTTT. The full variable domain, its missing parts supplied by reference TRBV5-1 and TRBJ2-2, is KAGVTQTPRYLIKTRGQQVTLSCSPISGHRSVSWYQQTPGQGLQFLFEYFSETQRNKGNFPGRFSGRQFSNSRSEMNVSTLELGDSALYLCASSSWLADGTGELFFGEGSRLTVL.

The CDR3 DNA sequence: TGTGCCAGCAGTTACTCCCCAGAACCTAACTATGGCTACACCTTC. This sequence encodes CASSYSPEPNYGYTF. The genes are TRBV6-6 and TRBJ1-2; D gene uncertain. V lost 0 bases and J 0 bases, leaving 8 bases between the germline ends. This CDR3 is 15 amino acids long. Germline V gene data show CDR1 as MNHNY and CDR2 as SVGAGI (reference sequence).

This chain uses TRBV7-4 with TRBJ2-5, with 9 bases fitting TRBD1. V trimming: 6 bases; J trimming: 3 bases; junction bases outside the gene matches: 8. The CDR3 runs to 15 residues. Germline lookup yields CDR1 SGHVT and CDR2 SQSDAQ. The DNA of the CDR3 is TGTGCCAGCAGACCCGGGACAGGGTCAAAAGAGACCCAGTACTTC. Its protein product is CASRPGTGSKETQYF.

The chain employs TRBV15 and TRBJ1-2; TRBD1 is a possible D gene (6 bases). CDR3 length: 14 residues. The V end was cut by 0 bases, the J end by 7 bases, with 12 bases between. Germline V gene data show CDR1 as LNHNV and CDR2 as YYDKDF (reference sequence). The CDR3 nucleotides are TGTGCCACCAGCAGAGATAGAACAGGGACTGGCTACACCTTC. Encoded protein: CATSRDRTGTGYTF.

This chain joins TRBV7-9 and TRBJ2-3, with 7 nucleotides matching TRBD2. This CDR3 has 14 amino acids. The germline V gene encodes CDR1 SEHNR and CDR2 FQNEAQ (reference sequence). The V segment lost 6 bases and the J segment 6 bases; nucleotides outside the gene matches: 9. The CDR3 sequence is CASRPSGEGDTQYF. The CDR3 DNA is TGTGCCAGCAGACCCTCCGGGGAGGGGGATACGCAGTATTTT. The entire variable domain, with the rest obtained from reference TRBV7-9 and TRBJ2-3, is as follows: DTGVSQNPRHKITKRGQNVTFRCDPISEHNRLYWYRQTLGQGPEFLTYFQNEAQLEKSRLLSDRFSAERPKGSFSTLEIQRTEQGDSAMYLCASRPSGEGDTQYFGPGTRLTVL.

Comment on this clone: Other DNA variants within this sample encode the same CDR3. This chain links TRBV15 with TRBJ1-4, with D possibly TRBD1 on 6 matching bases. Germline V gene data show CDR1 as LNHNV and CDR2 as YYDKDF (reference sequence). This CDR3 comprises 14 residues. Trimming removed 3 bases from V and 8 bases from J, with 13 bases in between. This CDR3 is CATSSGGINEKLFF. The DNA of the CDR3 is TGTGCCACCAGCAGTGGGGGCATTAACGAAAAACTGTTTTTT.

V gene TRBV11-2 combines with J gene TRBJ2-6, with D possibly being TRBD1 (5 bases). Germline assignment: CDR1 SGHAT and CDR2 FQNNGV. The ends were cut back, 1 base at V and 2 bases at J, with 9 bases in the middle. This CDR3 contains 16 residues. DNA for the CDR3: TGTGCCAGCAGCTTAGGGGCAGGGACTGGGGCCAACGTCCTGACTTTC. The encoded protein is CASSLGAGTGANVLTF.

The rearrangement uses TRBV2 and TRBJ1-3; D may be TRBD1 (5 bases). This CDR3 has 15 residues. V was clipped by 6 bases and J by 0 bases, with 12 bases between them. From germline, CDR1 is SNHLY and CDR2 FYNNEI. The CDR3 sequence is CASRPDSRSGNTIYF. In nucleotides, the CDR3 is TGTGCCAGCAGGCCCGACAGCCGCTCTGGAAACACCATATATTTT.

The J gene is TRBJ2-1, the V gene TRBV14; 12 positions match TRBD1. J was trimmed by 7 bases and V by 4 bases; bases with no gene match: 8. Looked up from germline, CDR1 is SGHDN and CDR2 is FVKESK. The CDR3 is 16 amino acids. The CDR3 sequence is CASSLSLGQGANEQFF. For the CDR3, the DNA is TGTGCCAGCAGCCTATCTCTGGGACAGGGGGCGAATGAGCAGTTCTTC.

This clone is judged medium-sized. The chain combines TRBV7-6 with TRBJ2-7, with D maybe TRBD1 (6 bases). With 0 bases removed from V and 0 bases from J, the gap between germline ends came to 9 bases. This CDR3 is built from 15 residues. Looked up from germline, CDR1 is SGHVS and CDR2 is FNYEAQ. The DNA of the CDR3 is TGTGCCAGCAGCTTAGCGTCGGACAGCTCCTACGAGCAGTACTTC. Amino acid sequence: CASSLASDSSYEQYF.

The V call is TRBV7-9, the J call TRBJ2-1; the D is unclear. The germline CDR1 and CDR2 sequences are SEHNR and FQNEAQ (reference sequence). The CDR3 totals 16 residues. V lost 1 base to trimming and J lost 4 bases, with 14 bases between them. CDR3 DNA: TGTGCCAGCAGCTTAGTGCCAAGCGAACTATACAATGAGCAGTTCTTC. It translates to CASSLVPSELYNEQFF.

This chain uses TRBV30 with TRBJ2-5; 7 bases are a match to TRBD2. The CDR3 is 13 amino acids. Looked up from germline, CDR1 is GTSNPN and CDR2 is SVGIG (reference sequence). The junction had 7 bases not matched to a gene; V was cut back by 4 bases and J by 5 bases. The CDR3 nucleotides are TGTGCCTGGATGCGACTAGCCAGCGAGACCCAGTACTTC. Its translation: CAWMRLASETQYF.

The rearrangement links TRBV6-4 to TRBJ2-7; 14 bases line up with TRBD2. J lost 7 bases, V lost 0 bases, and 8 bases had no gene match. This CDR3 region has 17 residues. The V gene's germline CDR1 is MRHNA and CDR2 SNTAGT. CDR3 region: CASSDSKTTSGRGEQYF. The CDR3, as DNA: TGTGCCAGCAGTGACTCGAAGACGACTAGCGGGAGGGGTGAGCAGTACTTC.

This clone was picked up one time. CDR3 protein: CASRLAGGGNTGELFF. The CDR3 DNA reads as TGTGCCAGCAGATTGGCCGGGGGGGGGAACACCGGGGAGCTGTTTTTT. The chain couples TRBV7-8 to TRBJ2-2; TRBD2 matches at 8 bases. In germline, CDR1 is SGHVS, CDR2 FQNEAQ. The CDR3 length is 16 residues. V lost 6 bases to trimming and J lost 1 base; unmatched junction nucleotides: 7.

This clone occurred once. This rearrangement joins TRBV19 to TRBJ1-6; possible D gene TRBD1, 6 bases. This CDR3 comprises 16 residues. Per the germline V gene, CDR1 is LNHDA and CDR2 is SQIVND (reference sequence). Trimming removed 6 bases from V and 8 bases from J, with 20 bases in between. CDR3 region: CASSGTNQVLDSPLHF. CDR3 sequence (DNA): TGTGCCAGTAGCGGGACAAACCAAGTCTTGGATTCACCCCTCCACTTT. Based on the CDR3 plus reference TRBV19 and TRBJ1-6, the full variable domain is DGGITQSPKYLFRKEGQNVTLSCEQNLNHDAMYWYRQDPGQGLRLIYYSQIVNDFQKGDIAEGYSVSREKKESFPLTVTSAQKNPTAFYLCASSGTNQVLDSPLHFGNGTRLTVT.

The chain has TRBV7-9 and TRBJ2-7; 13 positions agree with TRBD2. V lost 4 bases, J lost 4 bases, and 1 base stayed unmatched. From germline, CDR1 is SEHNR and CDR2 FQNEAQ (reference sequence). CDR3 size: 14 residues. The CDR3 sequence: CASSSTSGRYEQYF. The CDR3 coding sequence is TGTGCCAGCAGCTCGACTAGCGGGAGGTACGAGCAGTACTTC.

The chain uses TRBV25-1 and TRBJ2-2; no definite D call. The CDR3 loop spans 15 amino acids. Germline CDR1 and CDR2: MGHDK and SYGVNS. V shed 2 bases and J shed 0 bases, with 7 bases lying between them. The CDR3 region is CASSELRSNTGELFF. The CDR3 DNA reads as TGTGCCAGCAGTGAACTCCGTTCGAACACCGGGGAGCTGTTTTTT.

This clone was counted only a few times. This chain links TRBV5-1 with TRBJ2-3; a weak D match, TRBD1 (6 bases). This CDR3 region has 17 residues. Germline-derived CDR1 and CDR2 are SGHRS and YFSETQ. V was pared by 3 bases and J by 5 bases, with 22 bases between. CDR3 nucleotides: TGCGCCAGCAGCTGGGGAACCGGGACACCTTCATTAGATACGCAGTATTTT. This translates into CASSWGTGTPSLDTQYF.

This chain uses TRBV27 with TRBJ2-1, with 9 bases identical to TRBD1. Germline V gene data show CDR1 as MNHEY and CDR2 as SMNVEV (reference sequence). The CDR3 has 14 amino acids. V was clipped by 4 bases and J by 7 bases; unmatched bases: 5. CDR3 loop: CASSSRQGGNEQFF. The CDR3 nucleotides are TGTGCCAGCAGTTCAAGACAGGGGGGGAATGAGCAGTTCTTC.

V gene TRBV2 combines with J gene TRBJ2-7; the D gene is possibly TRBD2 (5 bases). From germline, CDR1 is SNHLY and CDR2 FYNNEI. The CDR3 is 11 residues long. With 8 bases removed from V and 4 bases from J, the gap between germline ends came to 9 bases. CDR3: CASGREYEQYF. The DNA for the CDR3 is TGTGCCAGCGGTAGGGAGTACGAGCAGTACTTC. The whole variable domain, filled in from reference TRBV2 and TRBJ2-7, reads EPEVTQTPSHQVTQMGQEVILRCVPISNHLYFYWYRQILGQKVEFLVSFYNNEISEKSEIFDDQFSVERPDGSNFTLKIRSTKLEDSAMYFCASGREYEQYFGPGTRLTVT.

In DNA form, the CDR3 reads TGCGCCAGCAGCCAGGGGACTAGCGCAAGTGAAGAGACCCAGTACTTC. Translating gives CASSQGTSASEETQYF. This rearrangement joins TRBV4-1 to TRBJ2-5; 10 nucleotides align to TRBD2. Losses at the gene ends were 3 bases for V and 3 bases for J; bases not matched to a gene: 7. The CDR3 length is 16 residues. Germline V gene lookup returns CDR1 MGHRA and CDR2 YSYEKL.

This sequence joins TRBV11-2 and TRBJ1-1, with TRBD1 matching 9 bases. With 5 bases clipped from V and 2 bases from J, the junction kept 6 bases outside the gene matches. CDR3 length: 15 residues. The V gene's germline CDR1 is SGHAT and CDR2 FQNNGV. CDR3 in DNA: TGTGCCAGCAGCCCAGGGACAGGGTTAAACACTGAAGCTTTCTTT. Its translation: CASSPGTGLNTEAFF.